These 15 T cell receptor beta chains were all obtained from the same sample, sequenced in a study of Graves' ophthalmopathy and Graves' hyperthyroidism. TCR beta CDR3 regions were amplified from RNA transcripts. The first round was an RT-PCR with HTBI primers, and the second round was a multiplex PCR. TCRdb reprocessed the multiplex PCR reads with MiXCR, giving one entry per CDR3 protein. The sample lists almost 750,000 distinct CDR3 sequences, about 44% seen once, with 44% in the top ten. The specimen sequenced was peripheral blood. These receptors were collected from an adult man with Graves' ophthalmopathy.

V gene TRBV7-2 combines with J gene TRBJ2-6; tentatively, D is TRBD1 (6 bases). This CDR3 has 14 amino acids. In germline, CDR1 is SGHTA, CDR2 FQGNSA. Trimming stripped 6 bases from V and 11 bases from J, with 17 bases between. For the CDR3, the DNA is TGTGCCAGCAGTTACAACACAGGGTCCTACGTCCTGACTTTC. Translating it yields CASSYNTGSYVLTF.

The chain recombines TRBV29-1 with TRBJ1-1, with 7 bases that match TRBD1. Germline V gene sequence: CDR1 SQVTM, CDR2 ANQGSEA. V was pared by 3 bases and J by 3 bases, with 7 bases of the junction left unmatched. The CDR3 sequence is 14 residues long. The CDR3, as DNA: TGCAGCGTTGATTTGGGGACAGCTCACACTGAAGCTTTCTTT. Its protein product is CSVDLGTAHTEAFF.

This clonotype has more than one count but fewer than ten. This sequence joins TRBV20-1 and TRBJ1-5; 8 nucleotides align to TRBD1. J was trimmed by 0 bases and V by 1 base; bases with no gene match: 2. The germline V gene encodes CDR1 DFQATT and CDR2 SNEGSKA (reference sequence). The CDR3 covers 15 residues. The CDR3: CSARGTGNSNQPQHF. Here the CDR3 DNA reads TGCAGTGCTAGAGGGACAGGGAATAGCAATCAGCCCCAGCATTTT.

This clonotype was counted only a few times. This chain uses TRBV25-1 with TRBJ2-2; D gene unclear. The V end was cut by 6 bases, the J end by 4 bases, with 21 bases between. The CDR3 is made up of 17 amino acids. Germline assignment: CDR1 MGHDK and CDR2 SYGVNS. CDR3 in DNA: TGTGCCAGCAGCCAAGACGCGTCACGGAGAGGCACCGGGGAGCTGTTTTTT. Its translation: CASSQDASRRGTGELFF.

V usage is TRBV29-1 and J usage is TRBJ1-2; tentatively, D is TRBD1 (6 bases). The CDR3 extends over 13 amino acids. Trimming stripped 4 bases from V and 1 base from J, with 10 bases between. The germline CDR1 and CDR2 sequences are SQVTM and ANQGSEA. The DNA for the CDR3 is TGCAGCGTTGCCGGGACACTTAACTATGGCTACACCTTC. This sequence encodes CSVAGTLNYGYTF.

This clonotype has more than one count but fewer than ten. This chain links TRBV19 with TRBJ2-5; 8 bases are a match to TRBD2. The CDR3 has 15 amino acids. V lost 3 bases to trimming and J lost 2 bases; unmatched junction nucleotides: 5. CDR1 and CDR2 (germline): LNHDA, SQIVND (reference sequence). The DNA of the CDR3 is TGTGCCAGTAGTATTTTGCGGGGGGAACAAGAGACCCAGTACTTC. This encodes CASSILRGEQETQYF.

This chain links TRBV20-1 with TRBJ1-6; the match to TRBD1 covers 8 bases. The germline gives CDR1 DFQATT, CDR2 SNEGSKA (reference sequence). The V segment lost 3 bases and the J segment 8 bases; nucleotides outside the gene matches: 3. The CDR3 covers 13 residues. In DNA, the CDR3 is TGCAGTGCTAGCGGGACAGGCGATTCACCCCTCCACTTT. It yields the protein CSASGTGDSPLHF.

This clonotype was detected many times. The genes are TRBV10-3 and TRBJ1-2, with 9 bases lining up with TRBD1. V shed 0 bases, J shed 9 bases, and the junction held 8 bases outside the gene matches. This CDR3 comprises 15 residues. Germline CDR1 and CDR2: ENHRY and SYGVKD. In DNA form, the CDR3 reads TGTGCCATCAGTGAGTCACCGGGACAGGGATTTAGCTACACCTTC. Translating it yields CAISESPGQGFSYTF.

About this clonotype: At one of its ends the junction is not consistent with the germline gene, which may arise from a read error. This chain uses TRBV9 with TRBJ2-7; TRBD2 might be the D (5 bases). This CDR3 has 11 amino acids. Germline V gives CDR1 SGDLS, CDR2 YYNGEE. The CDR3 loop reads CASSRRGSAAF. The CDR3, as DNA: TGTGCCAGCAGCCGCCGGGGTTCAGCCGCCTTC.

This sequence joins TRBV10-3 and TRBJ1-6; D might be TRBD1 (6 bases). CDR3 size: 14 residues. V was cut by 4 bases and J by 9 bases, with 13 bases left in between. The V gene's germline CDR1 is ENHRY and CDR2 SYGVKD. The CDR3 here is CAISGGGGGSPLHF. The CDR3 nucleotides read TGTGCCATCAGTGGAGGGGGGGGTGGTTCACCCCTCCACTTT.

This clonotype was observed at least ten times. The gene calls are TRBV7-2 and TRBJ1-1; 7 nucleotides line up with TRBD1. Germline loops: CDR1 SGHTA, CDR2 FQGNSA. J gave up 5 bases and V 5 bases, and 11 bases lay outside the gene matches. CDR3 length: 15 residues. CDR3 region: CASSIEQGRWTEAFF. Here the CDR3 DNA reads TGTGCCAGCAGCATAGAACAGGGGAGGTGGACTGAAGCTTTCTTT. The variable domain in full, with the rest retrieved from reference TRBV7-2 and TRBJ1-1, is GAGVSQSPSNKVTEKGKDVELRCDPISGHTALYWYRQSLGQGLEFLIYFQGNSAPDKSGLPSDRFSAERTGGSVSTLTIQRTQQEDSAVYLCASSIEQGRWTEAFFGQGTRLTVV.

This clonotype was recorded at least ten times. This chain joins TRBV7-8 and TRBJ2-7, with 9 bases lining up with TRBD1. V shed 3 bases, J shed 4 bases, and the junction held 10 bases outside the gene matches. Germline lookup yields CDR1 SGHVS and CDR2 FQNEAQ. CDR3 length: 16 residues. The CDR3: CASSFQTGTGIYEQYF. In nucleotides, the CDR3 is TGTGCCAGCAGCTTCCAAACGGGGACAGGGATATACGAGCAGTACTTC.

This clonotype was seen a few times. Here the CDR3 DNA reads TGTGCCAGCAGTCTTGAATTTGGGACAGCTTATGGCTACACCTTC. This sequence encodes CASSLEFGTAYGYTF. The chain employs TRBV7-9 and TRBJ1-2, with 7 bases aligning to TRBD1. Trimming cost V 6 bases and J 5 bases; bases outside gene matches: 12. CDR3 size: 15 residues. Per the germline V gene, CDR1 is SEHNR and CDR2 is FQNEAQ (reference sequence).

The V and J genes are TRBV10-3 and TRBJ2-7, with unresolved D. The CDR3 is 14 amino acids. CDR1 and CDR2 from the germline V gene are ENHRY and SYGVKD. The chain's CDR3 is CAVRGQKNTGEQYF. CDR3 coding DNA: TGTGCAGTTCGTGGGCAGAAGAACACCGGGGAGCAGTACTTC.

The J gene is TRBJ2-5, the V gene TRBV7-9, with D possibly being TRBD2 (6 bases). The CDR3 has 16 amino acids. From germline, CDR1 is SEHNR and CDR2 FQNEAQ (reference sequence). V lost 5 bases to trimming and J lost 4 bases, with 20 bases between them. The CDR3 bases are TGTGCCAGCAGCGAGGGCGGGATTGGCATCGGAGAGACCCAGTACTTC. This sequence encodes CASSEGGIGIGETQYF.